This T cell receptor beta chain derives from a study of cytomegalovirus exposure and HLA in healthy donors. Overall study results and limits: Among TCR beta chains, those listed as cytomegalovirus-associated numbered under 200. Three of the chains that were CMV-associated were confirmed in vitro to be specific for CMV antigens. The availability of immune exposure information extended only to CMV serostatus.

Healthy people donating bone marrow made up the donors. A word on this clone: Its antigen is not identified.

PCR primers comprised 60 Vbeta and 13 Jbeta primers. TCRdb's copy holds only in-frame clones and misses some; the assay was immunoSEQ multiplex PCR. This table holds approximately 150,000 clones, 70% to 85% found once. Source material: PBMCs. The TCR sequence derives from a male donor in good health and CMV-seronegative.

This CDR3 reads CASSQGATETQYF. CDR3 in DNA: TGCGCCAGCAGCCAAGGGGCCACCGAGACCCAGTACTTC. The chain employs TRBV4-1 and TRBJ2-5; D unresolved. Trimming pared 1 base from V and 5 bases from J, leaving 8 bases between. Looked up from germline, CDR1 is MGHRA and CDR2 is YSYEKL. The CDR3 has 13 amino acids.